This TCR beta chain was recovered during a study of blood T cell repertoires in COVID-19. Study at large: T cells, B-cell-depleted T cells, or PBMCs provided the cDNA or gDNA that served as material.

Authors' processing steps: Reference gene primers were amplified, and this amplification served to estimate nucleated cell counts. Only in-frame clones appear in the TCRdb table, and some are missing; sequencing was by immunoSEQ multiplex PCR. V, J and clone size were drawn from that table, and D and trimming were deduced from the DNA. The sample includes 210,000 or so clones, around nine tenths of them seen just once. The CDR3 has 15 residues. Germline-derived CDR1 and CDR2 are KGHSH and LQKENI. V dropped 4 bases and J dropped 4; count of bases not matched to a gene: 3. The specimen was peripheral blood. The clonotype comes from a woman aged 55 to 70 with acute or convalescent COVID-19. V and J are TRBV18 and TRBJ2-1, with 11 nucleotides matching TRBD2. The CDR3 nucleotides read TGTGCCAGCTCACTTATAGCGGGAGGGTACAATGAGCAGTTCTTC. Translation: CASSLIAGGYNEQFF.